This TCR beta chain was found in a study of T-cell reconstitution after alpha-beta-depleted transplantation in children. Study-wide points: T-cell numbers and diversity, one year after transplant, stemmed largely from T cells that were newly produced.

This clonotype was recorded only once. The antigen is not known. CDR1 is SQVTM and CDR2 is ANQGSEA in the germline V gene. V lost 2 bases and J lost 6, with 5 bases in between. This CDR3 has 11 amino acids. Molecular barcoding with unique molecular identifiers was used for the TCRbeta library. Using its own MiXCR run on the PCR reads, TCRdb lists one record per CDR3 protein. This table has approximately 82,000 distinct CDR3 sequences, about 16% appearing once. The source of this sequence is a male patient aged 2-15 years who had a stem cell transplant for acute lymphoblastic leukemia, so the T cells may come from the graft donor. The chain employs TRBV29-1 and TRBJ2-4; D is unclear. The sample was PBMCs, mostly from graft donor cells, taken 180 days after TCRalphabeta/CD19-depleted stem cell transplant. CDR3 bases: TGCAGCGTTGAACGCCTAAACATTCAGTACTTC. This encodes CSVERLNIQYF.